The T cell receptor beta chain described here comes from a study of blood T cell repertoires in COVID-19. At the level of the study: COVID-19 samples collected from the United States, Italy and Spain covered acute and convalescent phases. Sample material is recorded as cDNA or gDNA derived from T cells, B-cell-depleted T cells, or PBMCs.

Only one count was recorded for this clone. Authors' analysis steps: Cell counts per sample came from amplifying reference gene primers. Profiling relied on immunoSEQ multiplex PCR, and the TCRdb table lists in-frame clones only, not all of them. The DNA gave D and trimming, while V, J and clone size come from that table. The sample consists of around 95,000 clones, around four fifths of them appearing once. The receptor was isolated from a man in his 70s with active or convalescent COVID-19. Sequences were obtained from peripheral blood.

The CDR3 is CASSSRRGDTEAFF. In DNA form, the CDR3 reads TGTGCCAGCAGCTCCCGACGGGGAGACACTGAAGCTTTCTTT. V is TRBV7-2 and J is TRBJ1-1; D gene ambiguous. V was pared by 4 bases and J by 3 bases, with 12 bases between. This CDR3 is built from 14 residues. The V gene's germline CDR1 is SGHTA and CDR2 FQGNSA.